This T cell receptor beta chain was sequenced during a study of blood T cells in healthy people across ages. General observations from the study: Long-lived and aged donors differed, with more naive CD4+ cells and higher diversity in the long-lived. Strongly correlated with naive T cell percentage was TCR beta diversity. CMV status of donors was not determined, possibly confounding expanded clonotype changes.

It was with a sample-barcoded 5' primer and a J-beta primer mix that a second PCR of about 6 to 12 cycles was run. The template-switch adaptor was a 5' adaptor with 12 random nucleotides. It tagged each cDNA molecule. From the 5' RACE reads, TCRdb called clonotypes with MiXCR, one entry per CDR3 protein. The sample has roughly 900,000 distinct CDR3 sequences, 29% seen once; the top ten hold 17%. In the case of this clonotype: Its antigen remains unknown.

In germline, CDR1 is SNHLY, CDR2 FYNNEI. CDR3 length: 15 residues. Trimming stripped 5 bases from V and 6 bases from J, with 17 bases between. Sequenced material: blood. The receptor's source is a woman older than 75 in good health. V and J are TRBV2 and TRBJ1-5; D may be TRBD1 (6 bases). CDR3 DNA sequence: TGTGCCAGCAGTCCACAGGGACGGAAGGGTCAGCCCCAGCATTTT. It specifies CASSPQGRKGQPQHF.